This TCR beta chain was documented in a study of blood T cells in healthy people across ages. Using a J-beta primer mix together with a sample-barcoded 5' primer, a second PCR was run for roughly 7 to 12 cycles. TCRdb passed the 5' RACE reads through MiXCR, listing each CDR3 protein once. There are about 1.1 million distinct CDR3 sequences in the sample; around two fifths occur only once, and approximately 14% lies in the top ten. The sample holds a few counts of this clonotype. This receptor was identified in a man younger than 35 in good health. Sequencing was done on a sample of blood.

This CDR3 reads CASGMTLNTEAFF. CDR3 sequence (DNA): TGTGCTAGTGGGATGACTCTGAACACTGAAGCTTTCTTT. The rearrangement joins TRBV12-5 to TRBJ1-1; no definite D call. The CDR3 covers 13 residues. With 6 bases removed from V and 0 bases from J, the gap between germline ends came to 8 bases. Germline V gene data show CDR1 as LGHNT and CDR2 as FRNRAP.